This T cell receptor beta chain originates from a study of T cells in Graves' hyperthyroidism and ophthalmopathy. V was cut by 5 bases and J by 4 bases, with 20 bases left in between. Germline V gives CDR1 SGHNT, CDR2 YYREEE (reference sequence). The CDR3 sequence is 16 residues long. Template material for amplifying TCR beta CDR3 regions consisted of RNA transcripts. Using the HTBI primer set, a first-round RT-PCR was run on the TCR CDR3. Each CDR3 protein gets one entry after TCRdb re-called the multiplex PCR reads with MiXCR. This table has around 97,000 distinct CDR3 sequences, 47% appearing once.

The gene calls are TRBV5-4 and TRBJ2-3, with D tentatively TRBD2 (6 bases). This TCR came from a man aged 35-49 years with Graves' hyperthyroidism. The source material was blood. For the CDR3, the DNA is TGTGCCAGCAGTCCTCTAGAGGTGAAGCGGGCAGATACGCAGTATTTT. This gives the protein CASSPLEVKRADTQYF.